The source of this T cell receptor (beta chain) is a study of human T cells and chemical hapten exposure. The wider study: Mainly, slight library volume differences in the pool made TCR yields vary.

Overall study results and limits: No change in TCRs above 1 in 1000 frequency was produced by DPC sensitization.

Time point described: healthy volunteer bleed at 2 weeks. The total RNA was obtained from whole blood that was not fractionated. Unique molecular identifiers were attached to individual cDNA molecules during library preparation. Per the study methods: Per-sample TCR counts ranged from roughly 20,000 to 750,000, median about 98,000. TCRdb called the RACE reads again in MiXCR, with one record for every CDR3 protein. For this entry, the V and J calls and clone size follow TCRdb and not the study's own pipeline. The repertoire holds tens of thousands of distinct CDR3 sequences, with 4% to 4.5% as singletons. This clonotype was detected ten times or more. Its antigen remains unidentified. From germline, CDR1 is MNHEY and CDR2 SVGAGI. CDR3 length: 12 amino acids. V lost 4 bases and J 8 bases, leaving 11 bases between the germline ends.

The material sequenced was whole blood. The rearrangement joins TRBV6-5 to TRBJ1-1; tentative D call: TRBD1 (6 bases). The source is a human donor in good health. Some clones in this sample may be carry-over from other donors' samples. The CDR3 is CASSFPDREAFF. In nucleotides, the CDR3 is TGTGCCAGCAGTTTTCCTGACAGGGAAGCTTTCTTT.